Detailed here is one T cell receptor beta chain. Its antigen is currently not known. One base away there is no much larger clone; base qualities are not given. The germline V gene (reference sequence) sets CDR1 to LNHDA and CDR2 to SQIVND. Measured from the cysteine to the phenylalanine, the CDR3 is 14 residues long. The read is trimmed to its CDR3 DNA, 42 bases read in frame from base 1. These data come from a study of sequential checkpoint blockade in melanoma (dated by TCRdb to between 2017 and 2020). Looking at the study overall: In a 1:1 randomization, patients received either first-line nivolumab then ipilimumab (arm A) or ipilimumab then nivolumab (arm B). Maintenance nivolumab was given following each of the two trial sequences. The research as a whole found: The response-prediction model combining TCR metrics and mutation burden needs validation in larger, independent patient cohorts.

The treatment or condition label for this specimen denotes: randomized to nivolumab then ipilimumab (arm A) or the reverse (arm B). No trial patient had received prior DNA-damaging chemotherapy. Live CD3+CD8+ cells negative for CD19 and CD56 were sorted from thawed PBMCs on a FACS Aria II flow cytometer. The samples were obtained from melanoma patients enrolled in CheckMate 064, an open-label, randomized phase II trial testing sequential checkpoint blockade. Leukapheresis was used to collect peripheral blood mononuclear cells, which were then purified with Ficoll-Paque and frozen in human serum with roughly 10% DMSO. Right after sorting, the blood CD3+CD8+ cells were verified to be >98% pure, and DNA extraction followed. TCRbeta CDR3 regions were immunosequenced from genomic DNA with the immunoSEQ Assay. Before high-throughput sequencing, genomic DNA was amplified using bias-controlled multiplex PCR. As for the authors' bioinformatics: To quantify the absolute abundance of each unique TCRbeta CDR3 region, the sequences were collapsed and filtered. Clonality was defined as 1 minus Pielou's evenness and was calculated using productive rearrangements only. A previously published method was used to identify clones with significantly greater frequencies in on-treatment samples than in baseline samples. TCRdb stores this immuneACCESS table with in-frame sequences only. Part of the clones is absent; in the studies checked, under half of the shortfall reflects unresolved V genes, and no reason is known for the rest. That table gives V, J and clone size, and the DNA gave D and trimming. This sample is represented by roughly 20,000 clones; 65% to 85% of them were singletons. Of the sample, just over 35% falls within the top ten clones.

Sequencing was performed on CD8+ T cells sorted from blood (inferred from file names), taken from a patient given nivolumab and ipilimumab in sequence. The V and J segments used are TRBV19 and TRBJ2-5; the D gene is possibly TRBD1, with 6 bases matching. The J call is in doubt because the DNA end fits TRBJ2-7 better. The source is a human donor with melanoma. This receptor carries the CDR3 CASTPAGVPDEQYF. The DNA sequence is TGTGCCAGTACCCCAGCAGGGGTCCCCGACGAGCAGTACTTC.